This TCR beta chain was recorded in a study of shared clonotypes between healthy human individuals. The study's findings and limits: The authors sampled blood alone, and tissue repertoires likely differ.

This CDR3 contains 16 residues. From germline, CDR1 is LNHDA and CDR2 SQIVND (reference sequence). Trimming at V came to 3 bases and at J to 1 base, leaving 4 bases not matched to a gene. CD45RO-negative CD8 cells positively selected for CCR7 made up the naive population, which excluded terminally differentiated effector memory CD45RA+ cells. Details on this clone: Its matching antigen is unknown.

TCRdb's copy holds only in-frame clones and misses some; the assay was immunoSEQ multiplex PCR. The sample carries 2 million or so clones, about 95% recorded once. The sequence was obtained from a man between 18 and 35 years old in good health. The rearrangement joins TRBV19 to TRBJ2-2, with 8 bases matching TRBD1. Source material: naive CD8+ T cells sorted from blood. CDR3 region: CASSMQGAGNTGELFF. DNA of the CDR3: TGTGCCAGTAGTATGCAGGGGGCAGGGAACACCGGGGAGCTGTTTTTT.